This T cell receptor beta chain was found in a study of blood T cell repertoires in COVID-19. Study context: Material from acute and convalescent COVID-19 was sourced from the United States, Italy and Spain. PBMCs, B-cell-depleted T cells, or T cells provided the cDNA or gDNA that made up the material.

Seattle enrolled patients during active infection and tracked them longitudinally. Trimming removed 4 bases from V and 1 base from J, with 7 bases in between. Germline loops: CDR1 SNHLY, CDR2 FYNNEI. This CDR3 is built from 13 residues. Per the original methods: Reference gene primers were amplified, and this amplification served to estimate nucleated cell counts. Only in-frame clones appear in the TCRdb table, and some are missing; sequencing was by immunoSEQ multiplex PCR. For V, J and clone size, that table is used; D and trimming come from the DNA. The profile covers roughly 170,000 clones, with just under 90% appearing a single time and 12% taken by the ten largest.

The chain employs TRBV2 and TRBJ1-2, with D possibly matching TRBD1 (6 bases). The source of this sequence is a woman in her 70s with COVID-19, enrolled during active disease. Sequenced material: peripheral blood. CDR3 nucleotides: TGTGCCAGCAGTGTGGACAGTAACTATGGCTACACCTTC. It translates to CASSVDSNYGYTF.